Shown below are 20 T cell receptor beta chains from a single sample sequenced in a study of OX40 agonist ivuxolimab in advanced cancers. The repertoire was sequenced with immunoSEQ multiplex PCR; TCRdb's copy has only in-frame clones and lacks some. The sample carries tens of thousands of clones, around 87% recorded once. The specimen was CD4+ or CD8+ T cells sorted from blood, collected in a trial of the OX40 agonist ivuxolimab. These receptor sequences come from an adult with an advanced solid tumor such as melanoma, head and neck, liver or kidney cancer.

This clone has only a few counts. This chain joins TRBV28 and TRBJ2-7; the D gene is possibly TRBD2 (7 bases). Germline CDR1 reads MDHEN; CDR2 reads SYDVKM. Trimming cost V 3 bases and J 6 bases, with 21 bases left between them. The CDR3 sequence is 16 residues long. In DNA form, the CDR3 reads TGTGCCAGCAGTTTTGAGGTAGGGCCGCGGGGGCGCGAGCAGTACTTC. It is translated as CASSFEVGPRGREQYF.

The J gene is TRBJ1-4, the V gene TRBV2; D gene ambiguous. V dropped 7 bases and J dropped 6 bases, with 21 bases sitting between them. Germline CDR1 and CDR2: SNHLY and FYNNEI. The CDR3 runs 16 residues. The CDR3 loop is CASMHQGRTVYEKLFF. CDR3 in DNA: TGTGCCAGCATGCACCAAGGACGGACGGTTTATGAAAAACTGTTTTTT. The full variable domain, with the rest looked up from reference TRBV2 and TRBJ1-4, is EPEVTQTPSHQVTQMGQEVILRCVPISNHLYFYWYRQILGQKVEFLVSFYNNEISEKSEIFDDQFSVERPDGSNFTLKIRSTKLEDSAMYFCASMHQGRTVYEKLFFGSGTQLSVL.

V usage is TRBV27 and J usage is TRBJ2-7; D unresolved. Germline V CDR1 and CDR2: MNHEY, SMNVEV (reference sequence). V lost 9 bases to trimming and J lost 5 bases, with 14 bases between them. The CDR3 has 12 residues. The CDR3 bases are TGTGCCAGTGGCACCCGGCCTGACGAGCAGTACTTC. Its protein is CASGTRPDEQYF.

Comments on this clone: In the same sample, other DNA sequences code for this CDR3. V and J are TRBV5-6 and TRBJ1-2; no reliable D call. CDR1 is SGHDT and CDR2 is YYEEEE in the germline V gene. This CDR3 region has 12 residues. Between the trimmed V and J ends, which lost 4 bases and 2 bases, there was a span of 6 bases. The chain's CDR3 is CASSLTNYGYTF. CDR3 bases: TGTGCCAGCAGCCTAACGAACTATGGCTACACCTTC.

The rearrangement links TRBV7-9 to TRBJ2-1; D might be TRBD1 or TRBD2, each matching 6 bases. Trimming stripped 1 base from V and 9 bases from J, with 13 bases between. The CDR3 extends over 14 amino acids. The germline CDR1 and CDR2 sequences are SEHNR and FQNEAQ (reference sequence). CDR3 in amino acids: CASSLDGGMGEQFF. The CDR3 DNA is TGTGCCAGCAGCTTAGACGGGGGCATGGGTGAGCAGTTCTTC. Complete variable domain (other parts from reference TRBV7-9 and TRBJ2-1): DTGVSQNPRHKITKRGQNVTFRCDPISEHNRLYWYRQTLGQGPEFLTYFQNEAQLEKSRLLSDRFSAERPKGSFSTLEIQRTEQGDSAMYLCASSLDGGMGEQFFGPGTRLTVL.

The chain combines TRBV6-5 with TRBJ2-5, with 7 bases identical to TRBD2. V shed 0 bases, J shed 1 base, and the junction held 5 bases outside the gene matches. Per the germline V gene, CDR1 is MNHEY and CDR2 is SVGAGI. This CDR3 spans 16 amino acids. This CDR3 is CASSYSRTGGQETQYF. The CDR3 DNA reads as TGTGCCAGCAGTTACTCCCGCACGGGGGGCCAAGAGACCCAGTACTTC.

The chain combines TRBV4-1 with TRBJ2-7; no clear D gene. Trimming stripped 3 bases from V and 1 base from J, with 13 bases between. Germline CDR1 and CDR2: MGHRA and YSYEKL. The CDR3 has 15 amino acids. The CDR3 DNA reads TGCGCCAGCAGCCAGGCCTGGACGGCTTCCTACGAGCAGTACTTC. It translates to CASSQAWTASYEQYF.

The V gene is TRBV2, the J gene TRBJ1-1; D is possibly TRBD1 (6 bases). The CDR3 is 10 amino acids. Germline V CDR1 and CDR2: SNHLY, FYNNEI. Trimming cost V 8 bases and J 11 bases, with 12 bases left between them. The CDR3 coding sequence is TGTGCCAGCCAGGGGAAGGGGGCTTTCTTT. It specifies CASQGKGAFF.

This clone was seen more than once but under ten times. V usage is TRBV7-8 and J usage is TRBJ1-1; possibly TRBD1 for D (6 bases). The CDR3 sequence is 15 residues long. Trimming took off 5 bases at V and 3 bases at J, with 16 bases between the two ends. The germline V gene has CDR1 SGHVS and CDR2 FQNEAQ. CDR3 amino acids: CASSPYLGADTEAFF. The CDR3 DNA reads as TGTGCCAGCAGCCCCTACTTGGGGGCAGACACTGAAGCTTTCTTT. The full variable domain, rest sourced from reference TRBV7-8 and TRBJ1-1, is GAGVSQSPRYKVAKRGQDVALRCDPISGHVSLFWYQQALGQGPEFLTYFQNEAQLDKSGLPSDRFFAERPEGSVSTLKIQRTQQEDSAVYLCASSPYLGADTEAFFGQGTRLTVV.

The chain joins TRBV20-1 to TRBJ2-1, with D unclear. V was cut by 8 bases and J by 7 bases, with 12 bases left in between. The CDR3 has 11 residues. CDR1 and CDR2 from the germline V gene are DFQATT and SNEGSKA (reference sequence). The CDR3 region is CSIGLGNEQFF. DNA for the CDR3: TGCAGTATCGGTTTGGGTAATGAGCAGTTCTTC.

The chain is built from TRBV7-6 and TRBJ1-5; 8 nucleotides match TRBD1. The V gene end was trimmed by 4 bases and the J gene end by 6 bases; junction bases not matched to a gene: 2. This CDR3 comprises 13 residues. From germline, CDR1 is SGHVS and CDR2 FNYEAQ. The CDR3 coding sequence is TGTGCCAGCAGCTCAGGGGGCAGTCAGCCCCAGCATTTT. It specifies CASSSGGSQPQHF.

The J gene is TRBJ1-1, the V gene TRBV27; no definite D call. The germline V gene has CDR1 MNHEY and CDR2 SMNVEV (reference sequence). The V end was cut by 1 base, the J end by 5 bases, with 8 bases between. This CDR3 region has 13 residues. The DNA for the CDR3 is TGTGCCAGCAGTTTATATAGTCGGACTGAAGCTTTCTTT. This gives the protein CASSLYSRTEAFF.

This clone was counted a few times. The chain employs TRBV6-5 and TRBJ1-6; the match to TRBD1 covers 8 bases. Germline CDR1 reads MNHEY; CDR2 reads SVGAGI. The CDR3 is 13 amino acids. V shed 7 bases, J shed 11 bases, and the junction held 7 bases outside the gene matches. In DNA, the CDR3 is TGTGCCAGCACTGGACAGGGATGGACACCCCTCCACTTT. Its protein is CASTGQGWTPLHF.

The chain employs TRBV4-1 and TRBJ2-5, with D perhaps matching TRBD1 or TRBD2 (5 bases each). In germline, CDR1 is MGHRA, CDR2 YSYEKL. The CDR3 spans 15 residues. Trimming took off 0 bases at V and 3 bases at J, with 11 bases between the two ends. Written as DNA, the CDR3 is TGCGCCAGCAGCCAAGATATGGGGACGGAAGAGACCCAGTACTTC. Its protein product is CASSQDMGTEETQYF.

This rearrangement joins TRBV19 to TRBJ2-7, with 8 bases matching TRBD1. CDR1 and CDR2 (germline): LNHDA, SQIVND (reference sequence). V lost 5 bases, J lost 2 bases, and 5 bases stayed unmatched. The CDR3 is 14 residues long. The CDR3 loop reads CASSSGTGAYEQYF. CDR3 bases: TGTGCCAGTAGTTCCGGGACAGGTGCCTACGAGCAGTACTTC.

Only one count was recorded for this clone. The chain couples TRBV2 to TRBJ2-2, with D perhaps TRBD2 (6 bases). Per germline, CDR1 SNHLY and CDR2 FYNNEI. Trimming left V 7 bases short and J 1 base short, with 13 bases between. This CDR3 region has 15 residues. CDR3 loop: CASTGPSENTGELFF. Here the CDR3 DNA reads TGTGCCAGCACAGGGCCTAGCGAGAACACCGGGGAGCTGTTTTTT. The whole variable domain, filled in from reference TRBV2 and TRBJ2-2, reads EPEVTQTPSHQVTQMGQEVILRCVPISNHLYFYWYRQILGQKVEFLVSFYNNEISEKSEIFDDQFSVERPDGSNFTLKIRSTKLEDSAMYFCASTGPSENTGELFFGEGSRLTVL.

V and J are TRBV4-1 and TRBJ2-5; 7 bases match TRBD1. The CDR3 has 16 amino acids. V shed 4 bases and J 1 base; nucleotides not matched to a gene: 9. Germline CDR1 and CDR2: MGHRA and YSYEKL. The CDR3 DNA reads TGCGCCAGCAGCCCGTCCGAAGGGACAGTCCAAGAGACCCAGTACTTC. This codes for CASSPSEGTVQETQYF.

This sequence joins TRBV2 and TRBJ1-2, with 7 bases matching TRBD1. Germline assignment: CDR1 SNHLY and CDR2 FYNNEI. The CDR3 sequence is 17 residues long. Germline trimming cut 3 bases from V and 1 base from J; bases unmatched to any gene: 11. The CDR3 protein is CASSDMMGTALNYGYTF. As DNA, the CDR3 is TGTGCCAGCAGTGATATGATGGGGACAGCCCTTAACTATGGCTACACCTTC.

The chain combines TRBV5-1 with TRBJ2-1; TRBD1 or TRBD2 may be the D gene (5 bases each). The germline V gene encodes CDR1 SGHRS and CDR2 YFSETQ. The CDR3 length is 16 residues. The V end lost 2 bases, the J end lost 9 bases, and 21 bases lay between the germline ends. CDR3 nucleotides: TGCGCCAGCAGCTTCCGGGACCCGGTGAGGAATAGTGAGCAGTTCTTC. Its translation: CASSFRDPVRNSEQFF.

J is TRBJ2-7 and V is TRBV11-2; 7 positions match TRBD1. The CDR3 covers 14 residues. J was trimmed by 5 bases and V by 1 base; bases with no gene match: 5. CDR1 is SGHAT, CDR2 FQNNGV, per germline. In DNA form, the CDR3 reads TGTGCCAGCAGCTTAGGACAGGGCAGTGACGAGCAGTACTTC. Encoded protein: CASSLGQGSDEQYF. Together with reference TRBV11-2 and TRBJ2-7, the CDR3 gives the full variable domain: EAGVAQSPRYKIIEKRQSVAFWCNPISGHATLYWYQQILGQGPKLLIQFQNNGVVDDSQLPKDRFSAERLKGVDSTLKIQPAKLEDSAVYLCASSLGQGSDEQYFGPGTRLTVT.